Listed below are T cell receptor beta chains from one sample, sequenced in a study of shared clonotypes between healthy human individuals. The protocol was immunoSEQ multiplex PCR, while the TCRdb copy is restricted to in-frame clones and leaves out a portion. The sample records about 380,000 clones, about 97% being singletons. The sequencing sample was made of memory CD8+ T cells sorted from blood. The source of these receptors is a young man in good health. Both conserved end residues are part of each CDR3. Fields, in order: CDR3 length, clone size, J gene, V gene, D gene, CDR3 DNA, CDR3 protein. The D gene is left open where the match is weak. A row's size may be missing; if present it is once, few, many or a size class.

CDR3 length: 9; clone size: -; J gene: TRBJ2-1; V gene: TRBV2; D gene: -; CDR3 DNA: TGTGCCAGCGGGGGGACCCAGTTCTTC; CDR3 protein: CASGGTQFF
CDR3 length: 14; clone size: -; J gene: TRBJ1-4; V gene: TRBV11-2; D gene: TRBD1; CDR3 DNA: TGTGCCAGCAGCCAGGGACAGTTTAATGAAAAACTGTTTTTT; CDR3 protein: CASSQGQFNEKLFF
CDR3 length: 14; clone size: few; J gene: TRBJ2-3; V gene: TRBV5-1; D gene: -; CDR3 DNA: TGCGCCAGCAGCCTACAGGAGTCCACAGATACGCAGTATTTT; CDR3 protein: CASSLQESTDTQYF
CDR3 length: 14; clone size: -; J gene: TRBJ2-6; V gene: TRBV7-9; D gene: -; CDR3 DNA: TGTGCCAGCAGCTTGGGGGCCGGGGCCAACGTCCTGACTTTC; CDR3 protein: CASSLGAGANVLTF
CDR3 length: 15; clone size: -; J gene: TRBJ2-7; V gene: TRBV12-2; D gene: -; CDR3 DNA: TGTGCAAGTCGCTTGCCTTCGACAGGGATGAACGAGCAGTACTTC; CDR3 protein: CASRLPSTGMNEQYF
CDR3 length: 15; clone size: -; J gene: TRBJ2-3; V gene: TRBV6-1; D gene: -; CDR3 DNA: TGTGCCAGCAGTGAAAGGCCTCGGGGCACAGATACGCAGTATTTT; CDR3 protein: CASSERPRGTDTQYF
CDR3 length: 18; clone size: -; J gene: TRBJ2-7; V gene: TRBV7-2; D gene: TRBD2; CDR3 DNA: TGTGCCAGCAGCTTGGCTCCGGGACTAGCGGGAGACTTGCGGGAGCAGTACTTC; CDR3 protein: CASSLAPGLAGDLREQYF
CDR3 length: 13; clone size: -; J gene: TRBJ1-2; V gene: TRBV13; D gene: -; CDR3 DNA: TGTGCCAGCAGCCCCCTCCAGGACTATGGCTACACCTTC; CDR3 protein: CASSPLQDYGYTF
CDR3 length: 12; clone size: once; J gene: TRBJ1-1; V gene: TRBV19; D gene: -; CDR3 DNA: TGTGCCAGTAGTATAGTGGGGTTTGAAGCTTTCTTT; CDR3 protein: CASSIVGFEAFF
CDR3 length: 15; clone size: -; J gene: TRBJ1-5; V gene: TRBV2; D gene: -; CDR3 DNA: TGTGCCAGCAGGAGCGGAGGGGTCGGCAATCAGCCCCAGCATTTT; CDR3 protein: CASRSGGVGNQPQHF
CDR3 length: 16; clone size: -; J gene: TRBJ2-1; V gene: TRBV7-7; D gene: -; CDR3 DNA: TGTGCTAGCAGCTTAGCGCCGAGACCTCCCTACAATGAGCAGTTCTTC; CDR3 protein: CASSLAPRPPYNEQFF
CDR3 length: 14; clone size: -; J gene: TRBJ2-1; V gene: TRBV7-9; D gene: TRBD2; CDR3 DNA: TGTGCCAGCAGCCGGCTAGCGGGAGCAAGTGAGCAGTTCTTC; CDR3 protein: CASSRLAGASEQFF
CDR3 length: 15; clone size: few; J gene: TRBJ1-1; V gene: TRBV4-1; D gene: -; CDR3 DNA: TGCGCCAGCAGCCATTACCTCCGGGAGAACACTGAAGCTTTCTTT; CDR3 protein: CASSHYLRENTEAFF
CDR3 length: 15; clone size: -; J gene: TRBJ2-7; V gene: TRBV6-5; D gene: -; CDR3 DNA: TGTGCCAGCAGACCAGAGGTCGGCCCCCCCTACGAGCAGTACTTC; CDR3 protein: CASRPEVGPPYEQYF
CDR3 length: 11; clone size: once; J gene: TRBJ2-1; V gene: TRBV30; D gene: -; CDR3 DNA: TGTGCCTGGAGAGTTTACAATGAGCAGTTCTTC; CDR3 protein: CAWRVYNEQFF